This TCR beta chain was recorded in a study of spatial heterogeneity in lung cancer. Study-level background: TCR transcript abundance in tumor regions was strongly correlated with the T cell module score obtained from matched bulk RNA-seq. Study conclusions and caveats: Tumor mutation counts were tracked by expanded intratumoral alpha and beta TCR counts.

Time point: sample taken at primary tumor resection. The study tagged each TCR cDNA molecule with a unique molecular identifier. Each CDR3 protein gets one entry after TCRdb re-called the 5' RACE reads with MiXCR. The data contain about 100,000 distinct CDR3 sequences, about 4.4% of them singletons. CDR1 is SQVTM, CDR2 ANQGSEA, per germline. The CDR3 runs 14 residues. V was clipped by 5 bases and J by 4 bases, with 16 bases between them. Comment on this clonotype: Its matching antigen is unknown.

The sequence was obtained from a male donor with early-stage non-small cell lung cancer. V and J are TRBV29-1 and TRBJ2-3; D is possibly TRBD2 (5 bases). The specimen was lung tumor tissue, collected at surgery. The CDR3 DNA follows: TGCAGCGTTTCCCGGGAAACACAATCAGATACGCAGTATTTT. This translates into CSVSRETQSDTQYF.